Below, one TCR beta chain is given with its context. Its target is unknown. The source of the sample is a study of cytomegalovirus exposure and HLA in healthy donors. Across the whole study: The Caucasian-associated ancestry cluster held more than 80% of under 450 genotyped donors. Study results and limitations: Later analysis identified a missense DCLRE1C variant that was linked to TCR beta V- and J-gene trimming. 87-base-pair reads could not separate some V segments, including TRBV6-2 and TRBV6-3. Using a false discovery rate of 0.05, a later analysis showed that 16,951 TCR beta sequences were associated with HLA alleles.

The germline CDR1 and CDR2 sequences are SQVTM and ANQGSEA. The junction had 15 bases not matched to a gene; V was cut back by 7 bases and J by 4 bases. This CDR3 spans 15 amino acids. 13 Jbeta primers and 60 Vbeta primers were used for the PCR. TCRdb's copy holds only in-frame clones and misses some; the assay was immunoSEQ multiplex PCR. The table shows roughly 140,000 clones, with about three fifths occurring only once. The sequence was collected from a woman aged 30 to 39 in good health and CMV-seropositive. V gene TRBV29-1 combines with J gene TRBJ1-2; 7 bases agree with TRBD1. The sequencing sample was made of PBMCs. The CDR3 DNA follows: TGCAGCGCCGACCGTTGGACAGGCCCAGGCTATGGCTACACCTTC. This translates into CSADRWTGPGYGYTF.